This TCR beta chain is from a study of T-cell reconstitution after alpha-beta-depleted transplantation in children. Study conclusions and caveats: Where some patients showed high TCRbeta diversity at day 60, it came from recipient T cells and thymic progenitors that had survived. It was reported that alpha-beta T cells came from several hundred expanded graft clones (about two months after transplant). A year post-transplant, T-cell counts and diversity derived mostly from newly produced T cells.

The CDR3 is 15 amino acids. Germline V gives CDR1 SQVTM, CDR2 ANQGSEA. The V gene end was trimmed by 4 bases and the J gene end by 1 base; junction bases not matched to a gene: 7. This clonotype was picked up a small number of times. The target antigen is unknown. TCRbeta library preparation incorporated unique molecular identifiers. From the PCR reads, TCRdb called clonotypes with MiXCR, one entry per CDR3 protein. Of hundreds of thousands of distinct CDR3 sequences in the sample, around 12% were seen once. The source is a girl aged 2 to 10 with congenital amegakaryocytic thrombocytopenia, due to receive a stem cell transplant. This specimen was PBMCs, taken before TCRalphabeta/CD19-depleted stem cell transplant. The V gene is TRBV29-1, the J gene TRBJ1-1; TRBD1 aligns across 9 bases. DNA of the CDR3: TGCAGCGTTGGGGGAGGGACAGGGCCGAACACTGAAGCTTTCTTT. Protein: CSVGGGTGPNTEAFF.